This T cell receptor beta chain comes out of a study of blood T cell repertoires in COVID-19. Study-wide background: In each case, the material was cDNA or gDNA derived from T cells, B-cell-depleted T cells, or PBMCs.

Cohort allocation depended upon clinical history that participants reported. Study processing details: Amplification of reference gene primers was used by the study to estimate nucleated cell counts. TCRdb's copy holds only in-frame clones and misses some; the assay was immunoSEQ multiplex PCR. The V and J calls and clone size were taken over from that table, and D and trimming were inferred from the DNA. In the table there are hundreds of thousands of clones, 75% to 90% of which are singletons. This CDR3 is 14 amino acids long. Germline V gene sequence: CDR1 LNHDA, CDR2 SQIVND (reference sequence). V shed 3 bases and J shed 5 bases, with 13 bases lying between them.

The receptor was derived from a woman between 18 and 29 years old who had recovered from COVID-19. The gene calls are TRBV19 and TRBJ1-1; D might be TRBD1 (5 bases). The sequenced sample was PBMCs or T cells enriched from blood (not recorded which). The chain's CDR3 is CASSISGGGTEAFF. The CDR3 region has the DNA TGTGCCAGTAGTATTTCTGGGGGAGGTACTGAAGCTTTCTTT.